This T cell receptor (beta chain) was retrieved from a study of T cells in localized non-small cell lung cancer. Points from the study as a whole: The study detected a median about 57 of the top 100 tumor clones in adjacent lung. As only one tumor region underwent sequencing, heterogeneity remains possible. Exceeding tumor, uninvolved adjacent lung had the highest T cell clonality.

Concerning this clone itself: The antigen remains undetermined.

The table came from immunoSEQ multiplex PCR; TCRdb's copy has only in-frame clones and leaves some out. Here the sample spans roughly 90,000 clones, under 95% being singletons. Sample: PBMCs, taken before any cancer treatment. This clonotype originated in a woman aged 40-75 years with stage II squamous cell lung carcinoma.

The CDR3 here is CAWTGYIGELFF. As DNA, the CDR3 is TGTGCCTGGACAGGTTATATCGGGGAGCTGTTTTTT. V is TRBV30 and J is TRBJ2-2; D is unresolved. Trimming pared 4 bases from V and 7 bases from J, leaving 10 bases between. Germline V lookup: CDR1 GTSNPN, CDR2 SVGIG (reference sequence). This CDR3 region has 12 residues.